The 10 T cell receptor beta chains reported below all come from one sample, sequenced in a study of early T cells in non-severe SARS-CoV-2 infection (dated by TCRdb to 2020 to 2022). The library relied on 5' RACE. This sample was sequenced with a NextSeq 500. TCRdb trimmed public reads at Q25 via fastp, called clones via MiXCR and kept in-frame beta chains. Each entry is one CDR3 protein sequence, shown with its most common DNA and genes. This sample is represented by approximately 80,000 distinct CDR3 sequences; around 11% of them were singletons. Jointly, the top ten make up 12% of the sample. The sequencing here drew on whole blood, taken at baseline. All receptors derive from an adult who was a healthcare worker with PCR-confirmed SARS-CoV-2 infection or an uninfected control (not recorded which).

This clonotype has just a few counts. The rearrangement joins TRBV28 to TRBJ1-5, with a weak D call TRBD1 (6 bases). Germline V gene data show CDR1 as MDHEN and CDR2 as SYDVKM. V lost 5 bases, J lost 6 bases, and 14 bases lay in between. CDR3 length: 14 residues. The CDR3 nucleotides are TGTGCCAGCAGTATCCGGGGGCCCAGTCAGCCCCAGCATTTT. It translates to CASSIRGPSQPQHF.

This clonotype was detected a few times. The rearrangement links TRBV5-1 to TRBJ2-3; either TRBD1 or TRBD2 may fit D (7 bases each). V lost 4 bases to trimming and J lost 3 bases, with 18 bases between them. Germline CDR1 is SGHRS and CDR2 is YFSETQ. The CDR3 is 16 residues long. CDR3: CASSPGLGGGTDTQYF. For the CDR3, the DNA is TGCGCCAGCAGCCCCGGACTAGGGGGCGGGACAGATACGCAGTATTTT.

This sequence joins TRBV29-1 and TRBJ1-1; D is ambiguous. Germline V gene data show CDR1 as SQVTM and CDR2 as ANQGSEA. The V end was cut by 7 bases, the J end by 1 base, with 13 bases between. This CDR3 spans 13 amino acids. The CDR3 reads CSAYRDTNTEAFF. The CDR3 nucleotides read TGCAGCGCCTACAGAGATACGAACACTGAAGCTTTCTTT.

The chain recombines TRBV5-4 with TRBJ1-1, with D maybe TRBD1 (5 bases). This CDR3 is 13 amino acids long. V dropped 5 bases and J dropped 7 bases, with 15 bases sitting between them. The germline V gene encodes CDR1 SGHNT and CDR2 YYREEE (reference sequence). CDR3 protein: CASSTPAGIEAFF. The CDR3 DNA is TGTGCCAGCAGTACCCCGGCAGGGATTGAAGCTTTCTTT.

The rearrangement uses TRBV10-3 and TRBJ2-5, with TRBD2 matching 11 bases. V lost 3 bases and J lost 2; bases outside the gene matches: 2. Germline CDR1 and CDR2: ENHRY and SYGVKD. CDR3 length: 15 residues. As DNA, the CDR3 is TGTGCCATCAGTGAAAGACTAGCGGGGCAAGAGACCCAGTACTTC. Protein: CAISERLAGQETQYF.

The chain links TRBV9 to TRBJ1-1; D not certain. V gave up 0 bases and J gave up 1 base, with 4 bases separating them. Per germline, CDR1 SGDLS and CDR2 YYNGEE. This CDR3 is built from 13 residues. CDR3 region: CASSVAQNTEAFF. In nucleotides, the CDR3 is TGTGCCAGCAGCGTAGCACAGAACACTGAAGCTTTCTTT.

This clonotype turned up a few times. The chain couples TRBV12-3 or TRBV12-4 to TRBJ2-2, with 10 bases fitting TRBD2. The CDR3 extends over 16 amino acids. Trimming removed 2 bases from V and 6 bases from J; junction bases left unmatched: 6. DNA of the CDR3: TGTGCCAGCAGTTTACTCACTAGCGGGGATCCCGGGGAGCTGTTTTTT. It encodes CASSLLTSGDPGELFF.

This chain joins TRBV6-5 and TRBJ1-6, with D possibly being TRBD1 (6 bases). This CDR3 comprises 22 residues. Germline loops: CDR1 MNHEY, CDR2 SVGAGI. The V end was cut by 0 bases, the J end by 8 bases, with 32 bases between. The DNA of the CDR3 is TGTGCCAGCAGTTACTCCGAGGTTATACCCCCCAGGTCCGGGACAAGGGATTCACCCCTCCACTTT. It translates to CASSYSEVIPPRSGTRDSPLHF.

V and J are TRBV5-4 and TRBJ2-1, with D perhaps matching TRBD2 (6 bases). This CDR3 spans 16 amino acids. The germline CDR1 and CDR2 sequences are SGHNT and YYREEE (reference sequence). Trimming removed 0 bases at V and 0 bases at J, with 10 bases between. Here the CDR3 DNA reads TGTGCCAGCAGCTTGGTTACGGGGGACTCCTACAATGAGCAGTTCTTC. Translating gives CASSLVTGDSYNEQFF.

The V and J genes are TRBV6-2 or TRBV6-3 and TRBJ2-5, with 9 positions matching TRBD2. The CDR3 sequence is 16 residues long. Germline-derived CDR1 and CDR2 are MNHEY and SVGEGT. J gave up 4 bases and V 0 bases, and 6 bases lay outside the gene matches. The CDR3 DNA sequence: TGTGCCAGCAGTTACTCGGTAGCGGGGGTCGGAGAGACCCAGTACTTC. It translates to CASSYSVAGVGETQYF.